Each of the 24 T cell receptor beta chains below was sequenced from the same sample in a study of T cell repertoires and Cas9 in healthy adults listed by TCRdb under 2018. Libraries were built with the immunoSEQ multiplex PCR assay. Drawn from immuneACCESS, this table holds only the in-frame rearrangements with V and J called that TCRdb kept. Clones are partly lost; checked studies trace under half to an unresolved V gene and leave the rest unexplained. In this sample the table shows tens of thousands of clones, roughly nine tenths of which occur a single time. Approximately 1.5% of the sample is held by the ten biggest clonotypes. Sequencing was done on a sample of CD4+ effector T cells (CD127+, CD25-, CD137-, CD154-) from PBMCs; culture status not recorded. These receptors all come from a human donor in good health.

V is TRBV28 and J is TRBJ2-7, with TRBD1 matching 8 bases. The CDR3 loop spans 14 amino acids. Germline-derived CDR1 and CDR2 are MDHEN and SYDVKM. Unmatched junction bases numbered 6, after V lost 6 bases and J lost 2 bases. The DNA for the CDR3 is TGTGCCAGCAGACCCCCGACAGGGGCCTACGAGCAGTACTTC. Translating gives CASRPPTGAYEQYF.

The CDR3 protein is CASSPTGFDYGYTF. In DNA form, the CDR3 reads TGTGCCAGCAGCCCGACGGGTTTCGACTATGGCTACACCTTC. The chain couples TRBV6-5 to TRBJ1-2, with no clear D. Germline loops: CDR1 MNHEY, CDR2 SVGAGI. V was cut by 6 bases and J by 3 bases, with 14 bases left in between. The CDR3 spans 14 residues.

This chain uses TRBV5-1 with TRBJ2-1; no clear D. V dropped 1 base and J dropped 8 bases, with 13 bases sitting between them. The CDR3 contains 14 residues. The germline V gene encodes CDR1 SGHRS and CDR2 YFSETQ. CDR3 sequence reads: CASSLLLGEDEQFF. The CDR3 DNA reads as TGCGCCAGCAGCTTGTTGCTTGGAGAAGATGAGCAGTTCTTC.

The table lists this clone with a few counts. The chain combines TRBV10-3 with TRBJ2-1; 12 bases agree with TRBD2. The CDR3 runs to 17 residues. Germline assignment: CDR1 ENHRY and CDR2 SYGVKD. Unmatched junction bases numbered 4, after V lost 4 bases and J lost 0 bases. This chain's CDR3 is CAISGLAGASSYNEQFF. The CDR3 coding sequence is TGTGCCATCAGTGGACTAGCGGGGGCGAGCTCCTACAATGAGCAGTTCTTC.

This clone was observed a few times. The chain links TRBV28 to TRBJ1-5; D is ambiguous. This CDR3 spans 14 amino acids. Germline V lookup: CDR1 MDHEN, CDR2 SYDVKM. The germline V and J ends were trimmed by 7 bases and 1 base, with 11 bases remaining between them. CDR3 in amino acids: CASTAWSSNQPQHF. The CDR3 bases are TGTGCCAGCACCGCGTGGTCGAGCAATCAGCCCCAGCATTTT.

In the case of this clone: Other DNA sequences in the same sample also yield this CDR3. CDR3 sequence: CASSQKQGVTEAFF. CDR3 nucleotide sequence: TGCGCCAGCAGCCAAAAGCAGGGGGTCACTGAAGCTTTCTTT. The J gene is TRBJ1-1, the V gene TRBV4-3; TRBD1 matches at 7 bases. CDR1 and CDR2 from the germline V gene are LGHNA and YSLEER. This CDR3 spans 14 amino acids. V trimming: 2 bases; J trimming: 4 bases; junction bases outside the gene matches: 4.

This chain connects TRBV19 to TRBJ1-2; TRBD1 agrees at 12 bases. Germline CDR1 LNHDA, CDR2 SQIVND (reference sequence). This CDR3 region has 15 residues. V shed 3 bases and J 4 bases; nucleotides not matched to a gene: 3. The CDR3 spells CASSIGTGGFYGYTF. The CDR3 DNA reads TGTGCCAGTAGTATTGGGACAGGGGGCTTCTATGGCTACACCTTC.

The chain carries TRBV18 and TRBJ1-4; tentative D call: TRBD1 (5 bases). The CDR3 has 16 amino acids. Looked up from germline, CDR1 is KGHSH and CDR2 is LQKENI. V was clipped by 2 bases and J by 0 bases, with 10 bases between them. CDR3 in DNA: TGTGCCAGCTCACCAAACACAGGTGCAACTAATGAAAAACTGTTTTTT. Amino acids: CASSPNTGATNEKLFF. The whole variable domain, filled in from reference TRBV18 and TRBJ1-4, reads NAGVMQNPRHLVRRRGQEARLRCSPMKGHSHVYWYRQLPEEGLKFMVYLQKENIIDESGMPKERFSAEFPKEGPSILRIQQVVRGDSAAYFCASSPNTGATNEKLFFGSGTQLSVL.

This clone was recorded only once. The genes are TRBV2 and TRBJ2-1; 8 positions match TRBD2. J was trimmed by 6 bases and V by 4 bases; bases with no gene match: 11. This CDR3 is built from 16 residues. Germline-derived CDR1 and CDR2 are SNHLY and FYNNEI. CDR3 amino acids: CASSGPGLDSLNEQFF. The CDR3, as DNA: TGTGCCAGCAGTGGTCCGGGACTAGATTCTCTCAATGAGCAGTTCTTC.

This chain uses TRBV27 with TRBJ1-2; 7 bases are shared with TRBD1. The V gene end was trimmed by 6 bases and the J gene end by 2 bases; junction bases not matched to a gene: 3. The CDR3 is made up of 13 amino acids. The germline V gene has CDR1 MNHEY and CDR2 SMNVEV (reference sequence). The CDR3 loop is CASRDRPNYGYTF. The CDR3 coding sequence is TGTGCCAGCAGGGACAGGCCGAACTATGGCTACACCTTC.

CDR3 region: CASSPDGLNTEAFF. DNA of the CDR3: TGCGCCAGCAGTCCCGACGGATTGAACACTGAAGCTTTCTTT. The rearrangement uses TRBV5-1 and TRBJ1-1; D unclear. CDR1 is SGHRS and CDR2 is YFSETQ in the germline V gene. This CDR3 has 14 residues. V lost 5 bases, J lost 0 bases, and 11 bases lay in between.

The genes are TRBV14 and TRBJ2-5; 7 bases line up with TRBD1. The CDR3 length is 15 residues. J was trimmed by 5 bases and V by 1 base; bases with no gene match: 7. Per the germline V gene, CDR1 is SGHDN and CDR2 is FVKESK. This chain's CDR3 is CASSQGQGVGETQYF. The CDR3 DNA reads TGTGCCAGCAGCCAAGGACAGGGTGTCGGGGAGACCCAGTACTTC. Filled out from reference TRBV14 and TRBJ2-5, the complete variable domain reads EAGVTQFPSHSVIEKGQTVTLRCDPISGHDNLYWYRRVMGKEIKFLLHFVKESKQDESGMPNNRFLAERTGGTYSTLKVQPAELEDSGVYFCASSQGQGVGETQYFGPGTRLLVL.

This rearrangement joins TRBV11-1 to TRBJ2-2, with D hard to call. CDR1 SGHAT and CDR2 FQDESV come from the germline V gene (reference sequence). This CDR3 is 15 amino acids long. Trimming cost V 3 bases and J 1 base, with 9 bases left between them. For the CDR3, the DNA is TGTGCCAGCAGCTTGGCCGACTGGAACACCGGGGAGCTGTTTTTT. Translated: CASSLADWNTGELFF.

The J gene is TRBJ1-5, the V gene TRBV2, with 8 bases aligning to TRBD1. Germline V gives CDR1 SNHLY, CDR2 FYNNEI. There are 14 residues in the CDR3. J was trimmed by 4 bases and V by 6 bases; bases with no gene match: 5. CDR3 sequence (DNA): TGTGCCAGCAGGCCAAGACAGGGGAATCAGCCCCAGCATTTT. Translating it yields CASRPRQGNQPQHF.

The rearrangement links TRBV14 to TRBJ2-2, with 7 bases lining up with TRBD1. Looked up from germline, CDR1 is SGHDN and CDR2 is FVKESK. Trimming removed 1 base from V and 6 bases from J; junction bases left unmatched: 5. This CDR3 spans 15 amino acids. CDR3 sequence reads: CASSQGQGGAGELFF. In DNA form, the CDR3 reads TGTGCCAGCAGCCAAGGACAGGGCGGCGCCGGGGAGCTGTTTTTT.

The chain joins TRBV6-1 to TRBJ2-2; unclear D gene. Trimming removed 6 bases from V and 1 base from J, with 3 bases in between. The CDR3 is 12 amino acids. The germline V gene encodes CDR1 MNHNS and CDR2 SASEGT. The CDR3 region is CASRENTGELFF. The DNA for the CDR3 is TGTGCCAGCAGGGAGAACACCGGGGAGCTGTTTTTT.

The chain employs TRBV7-9 and TRBJ2-2; 10 nucleotides match TRBD2. The ends lost 2 bases at V and 5 bases at J; junction bases unmatched: 5. CDR3 length equals 16 residues. Germline assignment: CDR1 SEHNR and CDR2 FQNEAQ (reference sequence). The CDR3 DNA reads TGTGCCAGCAGCTTACTAGCGGGGGCCACTACCGGGGAGCTGTTTTTT. This translates into CASSLLAGATTGELFF.

The chain joins TRBV10-3 to TRBJ1-3; D gene ambiguous. This CDR3 region has 17 residues. Per the germline V gene, CDR1 is ENHRY and CDR2 is SYGVKD. Trimming removed 5 bases at V and 1 base at J, with 18 bases between. CDR3 residues: CAISPSTGSLSGNTIYF. CDR3 coding DNA: TGTGCCATCAGTCCCTCGACGGGATCTCTTTCTGGAAACACCATATATTTT.

The chain carries TRBV18 and TRBJ1-4, with 7 bases that match TRBD1. Looked up from germline, CDR1 is KGHSH and CDR2 is LQKENI. V lost 1 base, J lost 5 bases, and 4 bases stayed unmatched. CDR3 size: 15 residues. The CDR3 sequence is CASSPRTGRNEKLFF. The CDR3 DNA is TGTGCCAGCTCACCACGGACAGGACGAAATGAAAAACTGTTTTTT.

The rearrangement uses TRBV14 and TRBJ2-1; 9 bases are shared with TRBD1. CDR3 length: 16 residues. The germline CDR1 and CDR2 sequences are SGHDN and FVKESK. With V trimmed by 1 base and J by 3 bases, 4 bases remained unmatched. The CDR3: CASSQVGTGLYNEQFF. CDR3 DNA: TGTGCCAGCAGCCAAGTAGGGACAGGGCTCTACAATGAGCAGTTCTTC.

The gene calls are TRBV7-8 and TRBJ2-5; tentative D call: TRBD1 (7 bases). The last part of the DNA fits TRBJ2-7 better; the J call may be wrong. This CDR3 is built from 20 residues. CDR1 SGHVS and CDR2 FQNEAQ come from the germline V gene. DNA of the CDR3: TGTGCCAGCAGCTTAGTCCCCCGCGGGACAGCGGTTCGTAACTCCTACGAGCAGTACTTC. This encodes CASSLVPRGTAVRNSYEQYF.

V usage is TRBV5-6 and J usage is TRBJ1-2; D possibly corresponds to TRBD1 (5 bases). The CDR3 sequence is 16 residues long. Per germline, CDR1 SGHDT and CDR2 YYEEEE. Trimming removed 2 bases from V and 6 bases from J, with 20 bases in between. The CDR3 loop is CASSFGPTAGPDGYTF. CDR3 nucleotide sequence: TGTGCCAGCAGCTTCGGCCCTACAGCGGGGCCGGATGGCTACACCTTC.

The chain combines TRBV27 with TRBJ1-4, with D perhaps TRBD1 (6 bases). The CDR3 spans 17 residues. Germline V CDR1 and CDR2: MNHEY, SMNVEV (reference sequence). V lost 6 bases, J lost 7 bases, and 24 bases lay in between. This CDR3 is CASRHHTGSRGIEKLFF. CDR3 DNA sequence: TGTGCCAGCAGACATCATACCGGGAGCAGGGGTATTGAAAAACTGTTTTTT.

This chain uses TRBV28 with TRBJ1-5; D possibly corresponds to TRBD1 (5 bases). The V gene lost 7 bases and the J gene lost 4 bases, with 17 bases spanning the gap. The CDR3 loop spans 15 amino acids. Germline V gene data show CDR1 as MDHEN and CDR2 as SYDVKM. CDR3 coding DNA: TGTGCCAGCACCCTCCCCGGGGCTCGTAATCAGCCCCAGCATTTT. Protein: CASTLPGARNQPQHF.